The subject of this entry is one T cell receptor beta chain. Germline loops: CDR1 MGHDK, CDR2 SYGVNS. The CDR3 covers 14 residues. Trimming took off 1 base at V and 8 bases at J, with 11 bases between the two ends. The table came from immunoSEQ multiplex PCR; TCRdb's copy has only in-frame clones and leaves some out. The sample has around 150,000 clones; 85% to 90% are singletons. This sample stems from a study of control samples from healthy donors and cancer patients. This TCR derives from a man aged 30 to 39 in good health. The chain couples TRBV25-1 to TRBJ1-4; no definite D call. Material for sequencing was blood. The CDR3 DNA reads as TGTGCCAGCAGTGAATCTGTGGTTGAAGAAAAACTGTTTTTT. Translation gives CASSESVVEEKLFF.